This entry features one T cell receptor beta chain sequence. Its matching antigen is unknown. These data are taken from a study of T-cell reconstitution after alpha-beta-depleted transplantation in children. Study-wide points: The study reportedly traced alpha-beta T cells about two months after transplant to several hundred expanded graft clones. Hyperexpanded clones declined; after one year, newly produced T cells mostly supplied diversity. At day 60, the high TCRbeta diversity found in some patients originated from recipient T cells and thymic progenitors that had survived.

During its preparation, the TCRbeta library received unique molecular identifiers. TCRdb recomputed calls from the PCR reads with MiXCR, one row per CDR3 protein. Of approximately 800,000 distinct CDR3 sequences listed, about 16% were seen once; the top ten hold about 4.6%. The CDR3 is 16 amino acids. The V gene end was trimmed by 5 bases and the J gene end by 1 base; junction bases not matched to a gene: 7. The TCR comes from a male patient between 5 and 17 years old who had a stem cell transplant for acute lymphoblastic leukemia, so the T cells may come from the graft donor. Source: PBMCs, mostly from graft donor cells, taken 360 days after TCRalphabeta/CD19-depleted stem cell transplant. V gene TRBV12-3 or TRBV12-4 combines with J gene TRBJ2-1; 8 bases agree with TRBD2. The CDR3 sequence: CASSTQTSESYNEQFF. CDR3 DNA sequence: TGTGCCAGCAGTACCCAGACTAGCGAATCCTACAATGAGCAGTTCTTC.